This note documents a single T cell receptor beta chain sequence. Its specificity is unknown. This entry belongs to a study of blood T cells in healthy people across ages. Sample-barcoded 5' priming and a J-beta primer mix drove a second PCR of about 6 to 12 cycles. The authors tagged each cDNA molecule using a template-switch adaptor with 12 random nucleotides. TCRdb used MiXCR to reprocess the 5' RACE reads, holding one entry per CDR3 protein. The repertoire consists of almost 800,000 distinct CDR3 sequences, with roughly 60% occurring once and the leading ten covering approximately 21%. The V gene end was trimmed by 4 bases and the J gene end by 0 bases; junction bases not matched to a gene: 7. This CDR3 is 16 amino acids long. Germline-derived CDR1 and CDR2 are SGHRS and YFSETQ. Overall study results and limits: CMV status of donors was not determined, possibly confounding expanded clonotype changes.

Each donor had roughly 10 milliliters of peripheral blood drawn. Total RNA was isolated from each sample in quantities of at least 6 micrograms. The sequenced sample was blood. This clonotype originated in a man aged 25-45 years in good health. The chain combines TRBV5-1 with TRBJ2-1, with TRBD2 identical over 7 bases. CDR3 amino acids: CASSRDYGSSYNEQFF. The CDR3 region has the DNA TGCGCCAGCAGCCGGGACTACGGGAGCTCCTACAATGAGCAGTTCTTC.